These T cell receptor beta chains were read from a single sample in a study of cytomegalovirus exposure and HLA in healthy donors. Some clones are missing from TCRdb's copy, which holds only in-frame ones; the method was immunoSEQ multiplex PCR. The profile covers more than 95,000 clones, with roughly a tenth appearing a single time and 5.8% taken by the ten largest. The sample consisted of PBMCs. The receptors derive from a man aged 35 to 55 in good health and CMV-seropositive. CDR3s include the opening cysteine and the closing phenylalanine or tryptophan. A D gene is named only where the DNA matches it firmly. Some rows have no size entry. The others give once, few or many, or a class for an expanded clone.

size: -
D: TRBD2
V: TRBV27
J: TRBJ2-7
CDR3: CASRTWIAGGPYEQYF
DNA: TGTGCCAGCAGAACCTGGATAGCGGGAGGGCCTTACGAGCAGTACTTC

size: -
D: -
V: TRBV6-4
J: TRBJ2-2
CDR3: CASGDWPNTGELFF
DNA: TGTGCCAGCGGGGACTGGCCGAACACCGGGGAGCTGTTTTTT

size: -
D: TRBD2
V: TRBV11-2
J: TRBJ2-5
CDR3: CASSLDNFAGGPNGQYF
DNA: TGTGCCAGCAGCTTAGATAATTTCGCGGGAGGGCCGAACGGGCAGTACTTC

size: few
D: TRBD2
V: TRBV7-3
J: TRBJ2-7
CDR3: CASSLSASGNYEQYF
DNA: TGTGCCAGCAGCTTATCGGCTAGCGGGAACTACGAGCAGTACTTC

size: few
D: TRBD2
V: TRBV7-9
J: TRBJ2-2
CDR3: CASSPPIAGGIGELFF
DNA: TGTGCCAGCAGCCCGCCGATTGCGGGAGGCATCGGGGAGCTGTTTTTT

size: -
D: -
V: TRBV4-1
J: TRBJ2-3
CDR3: CASSQVSDTQYF
DNA: TGCGCCAGCAGCCAAGTCTCAGATACGCAGTATTTT

size: medium-sized
D: TRBD1
V: TRBV14
J: TRBJ1-1
CDR3: CASSQTTGWNTEAFF
DNA: TGTGCCAGCAGCCAAACGACAGGGTGGAACACTGAAGCTTTCTTT

size: few
D: -
V: TRBV7-9
J: TRBJ2-7
CDR3: CASSLDLFGSARGHILYF
DNA: TGTGCCAGCAGCTTAGATCTTTTCGGGTCGGCTAGAGGACATATACTGTACTTC

size: few
D: -
V: TRBV7-8
J: TRBJ1-5
CDR3: CASSLSPGVVSNQPQHF
DNA: TGTGCCAGCAGCTTAAGCCCCGGGGTAGTAAGCAATCAGCCCCAGCATTTT

size: few
D: TRBD2
V: TRBV10-3
J: TRBJ2-1
CDR3: CAISESGKGSYNEQFF
DNA: TGTGCCATCAGTGAGAGCGGGAAGGGATCCTACAATGAGCAGTTCTTC

size: -
D: -
V: TRBV7-9
J: TRBJ2-5
CDR3: CASSSERGGKETQYF
DNA: TGTGCCAGCAGCTCCGAAAGGGGGGGCAAAGAGACCCAGTACTTC

size: -
D: TRBD2
V: TRBV7-9
J: TRBJ2-1
CDR3: CALLAGVNDEQFF
DNA: TGTGCCTTGTTAGCGGGAGTGAACGATGAGCAGTTCTTC

size: few
D: -
V: TRBV30
J: TRBJ1-4
CDR3: CAWSGGVNEKLFF
DNA: TGTGCCTGGAGTGGGGGGGTAAATGAAAAACTGTTTTTT

size: many
D: TRBD1
V: TRBV6-1
J: TRBJ1-5
CDR3: CASSEVPGQGNQPQHF
DNA: TGTGCCAGCAGTGAAGTCCCGGGACAGGGCAATCAGCCCCAGCATTTT

size: -
D: -
V: TRBV4-1
J: TRBJ2-7
CDR3: CASSQTYRGGYEQYF
DNA: TGCGCCAGCAGCCAGACCTACAGGGGAGGCTACGAGCAGTACTTC

size: -
D: TRBD2
V: TRBV2
J: TRBJ2-7
CDR3: CASSEALAAYEQYF
DNA: TGTGCCAGCAGTGAAGCGCTAGCGGCCTACGAGCAGTACTTC

size: -
D: TRBD1
V: TRBV5-4
J: TRBJ1-3
CDR3: CASSQTGFGENTIYF
DNA: TGTGCCAGCAGCCAGACAGGGTTTGGGGAAAACACCATATATTTT

size: -
D: TRBD2
V: TRBV5-4
J: TRBJ2-7
CDR3: CASSALAGGPGEQYF
DNA: TGTGCCAGCAGCGCCCTAGCGGGAGGGCCCGGGGAGCAGTACTTC

size: -
D: -
V: TRBV5-4
J: TRBJ2-2
CDR3: CASFRGGTITGELFF
DNA: TGTGCCAGCTTTCGGGGCGGGACCATCACCGGGGAGCTGTTTTTT

size: -
D: -
V: TRBV2
J: TRBJ2-2
CDR3: CASSSQGTNTGELFF
DNA: TGTGCCAGCAGTTCGCAGGGTACGAACACCGGGGAGCTGTTTTTT

size: -
D: TRBD1
V: TRBV5-1
J: TRBJ2-3
CDR3: CASSSPKGQISTDTQYF
DNA: TGCGCCAGCAGCTCTCCGAAGGGACAGATCTCCACAGATACGCAGTATTTT

size: few
D: -
V: TRBV12-2
J: TRBJ2-5
CDR3: CASRFEQGQETQYF
DNA: TGTGCAAGTCGCTTCGAACAGGGCCAAGAGACCCAGTACTTC